This T cell receptor beta chain was observed in a study of cytomegalovirus exposure and HLA in healthy donors. Germline V CDR1 and CDR2: LNHDA, SQIVND (reference sequence). The ends lost 7 bases at V and 3 bases at J; junction bases unmatched: 4. The length of the CDR3 is 14 residues. The primer mix had 60 Vbeta and 13 Jbeta primers. Assay used: immunoSEQ multiplex PCR; TCRdb lists only in-frame clones, some missing. The sample has 55,000 or so clones; 75% to 80% are singletons. A word on this clone: Its target is unknown.

Overall study results and limits: TCR beta chains associated with HLA were, in a later analysis, more clonally expanded than equally common others. Researchers reported from a later analysis that most CMV-associated TCR beta chains appeared HLA-restricted. Fewer N-insertions than the approximately 610-donor mean were reportedly shown by an Asian-associated ancestry cluster in a later analysis.

The rearrangement uses TRBV19 and TRBJ1-2; 11 bases fit TRBD1. The receptor was derived from a female donor in good health and CMV-seronegative. Sequenced sample: PBMCs. The CDR3 loop is CASTRTGGDYGYTF. The DNA for the CDR3 is TGTGCCAGTACCCGGACAGGGGGCGACTATGGCTACACCTTC.